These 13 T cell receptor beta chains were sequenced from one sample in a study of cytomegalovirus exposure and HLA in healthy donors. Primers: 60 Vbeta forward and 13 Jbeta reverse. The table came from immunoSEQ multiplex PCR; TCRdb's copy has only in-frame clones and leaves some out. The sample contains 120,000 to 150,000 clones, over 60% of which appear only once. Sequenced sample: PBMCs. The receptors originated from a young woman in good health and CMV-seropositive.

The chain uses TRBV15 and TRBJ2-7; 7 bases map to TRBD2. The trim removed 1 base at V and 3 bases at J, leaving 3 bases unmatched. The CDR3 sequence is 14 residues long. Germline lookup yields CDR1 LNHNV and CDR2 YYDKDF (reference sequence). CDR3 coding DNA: TGTGCCACCAGCAGAGGTTCTAGCGGCTACGAGCAGTACTTC. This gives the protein CATSRGSSGYEQYF.

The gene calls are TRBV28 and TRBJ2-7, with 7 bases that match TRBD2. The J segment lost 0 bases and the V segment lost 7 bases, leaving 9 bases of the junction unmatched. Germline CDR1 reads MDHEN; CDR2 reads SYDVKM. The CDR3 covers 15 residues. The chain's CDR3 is CASTISGSRSYEQYF. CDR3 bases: TGTGCCAGCACTATTAGCGGGTCCCGCTCCTACGAGCAGTACTTC.

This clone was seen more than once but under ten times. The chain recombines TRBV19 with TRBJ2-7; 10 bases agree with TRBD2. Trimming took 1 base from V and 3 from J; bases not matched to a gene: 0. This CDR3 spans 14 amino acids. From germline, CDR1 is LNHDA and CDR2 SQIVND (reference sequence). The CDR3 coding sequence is TGTGCCAGTAGTATAGGGACTAGCGGCTACGAGCAGTACTTC. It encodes CASSIGTSGYEQYF.

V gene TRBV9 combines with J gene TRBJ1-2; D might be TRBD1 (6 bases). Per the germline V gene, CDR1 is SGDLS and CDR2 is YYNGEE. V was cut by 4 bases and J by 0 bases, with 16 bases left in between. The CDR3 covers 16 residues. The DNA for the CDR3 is TGTGCCAGCAGCACCAGGACAGTCTCCACTAACTATGGCTACACCTTC. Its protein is CASSTRTVSTNYGYTF. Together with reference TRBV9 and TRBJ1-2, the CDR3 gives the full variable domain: DSGVTQTPKHLITATGQRVTLRCSPRSGDLSVYWYQQSLDQGLQFLIQYYNGEERAKGNILERFSAQQFPDLHSELNLSSLELGDSALYFCASSTRTVSTNYGYTFGSGTRLTVV.

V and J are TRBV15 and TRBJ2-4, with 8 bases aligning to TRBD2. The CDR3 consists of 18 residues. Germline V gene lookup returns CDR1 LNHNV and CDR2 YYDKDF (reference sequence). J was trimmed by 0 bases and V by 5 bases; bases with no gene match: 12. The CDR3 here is CATSVRGGRVVAKNIQYF. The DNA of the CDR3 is TGTGCCACCAGCGTACGGGGGGGCAGGGTCGTAGCCAAAAACATTCAGTACTTC.

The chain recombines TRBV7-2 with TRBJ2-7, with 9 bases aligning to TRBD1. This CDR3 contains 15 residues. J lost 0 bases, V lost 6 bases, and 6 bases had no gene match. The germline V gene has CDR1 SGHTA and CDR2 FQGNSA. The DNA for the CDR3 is TGTGCCAGCAGGACCGACAGGGGGTCCTCCTACGAGCAGTACTTC. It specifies CASRTDRGSSYEQYF.

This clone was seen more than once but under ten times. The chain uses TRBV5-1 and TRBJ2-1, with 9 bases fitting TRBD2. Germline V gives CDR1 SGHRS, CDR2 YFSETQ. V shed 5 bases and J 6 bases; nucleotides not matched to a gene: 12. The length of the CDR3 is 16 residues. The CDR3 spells CASSMVAGALFNEQFF. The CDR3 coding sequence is TGCGCCAGCAGTATGGTAGCGGGGGCGCTATTCAATGAGCAGTTCTTC. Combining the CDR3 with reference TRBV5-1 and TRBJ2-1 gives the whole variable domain KAGVTQTPRYLIKTRGQQVTLSCSPISGHRSVSWYQQTPGQGLQFLFEYFSETQRNKGNFPGRFSGRQFSNSRSEMNVSTLELGDSALYLCASSMVAGALFNEQFFGPGTRLTVL.

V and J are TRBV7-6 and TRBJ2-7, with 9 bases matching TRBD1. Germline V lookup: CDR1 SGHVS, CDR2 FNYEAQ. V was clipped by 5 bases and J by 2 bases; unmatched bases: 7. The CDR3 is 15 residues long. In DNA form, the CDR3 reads TGTGCCAGCAGCCATCGGACAGGGGTCGCCTACGAGCAGTACTTC. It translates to CASSHRTGVAYEQYF.

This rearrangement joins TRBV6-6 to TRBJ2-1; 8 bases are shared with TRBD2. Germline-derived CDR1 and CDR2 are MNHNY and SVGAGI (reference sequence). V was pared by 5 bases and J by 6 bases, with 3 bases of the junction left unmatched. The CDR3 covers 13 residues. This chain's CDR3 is CASSAGGLNEQFF. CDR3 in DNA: TGTGCCAGCAGTGCGGGGGGTCTCAATGAGCAGTTCTTC.

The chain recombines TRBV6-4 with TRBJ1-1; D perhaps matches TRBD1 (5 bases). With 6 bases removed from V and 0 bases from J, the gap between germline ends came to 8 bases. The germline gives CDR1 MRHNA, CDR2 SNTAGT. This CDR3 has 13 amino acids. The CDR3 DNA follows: TGTGCCAGCAGCAGGGACTTGAACACTGAAGCTTTCTTT. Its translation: CASSRDLNTEAFF.

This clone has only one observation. The DNA for the CDR3 is TGCGCCAGCAGCTTGGGACTAGCGGGAGTGGCGCTGTTTTTT. It is translated as CASSLGLAGVALFF. This chain connects TRBV5-1 to TRBJ2-2, with 12 bases lining up with TRBD2. The V and J ends lost 0 bases and 13 bases, in that order; junction bases with no gene match: 4. The germline gives CDR1 SGHRS, CDR2 YFSETQ. This CDR3 has 14 amino acids.

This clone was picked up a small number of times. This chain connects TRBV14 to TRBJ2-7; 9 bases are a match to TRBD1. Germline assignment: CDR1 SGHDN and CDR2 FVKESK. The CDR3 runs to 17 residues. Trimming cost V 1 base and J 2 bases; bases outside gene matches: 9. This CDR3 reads CASSQGVLTGGTYEQYF. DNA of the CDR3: TGTGCCAGCAGCCAAGGAGTTCTGACAGGGGGAACCTACGAGCAGTACTTC. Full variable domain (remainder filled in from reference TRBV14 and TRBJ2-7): EAGVTQFPSHSVIEKGQTVTLRCDPISGHDNLYWYRRVMGKEIKFLLHFVKESKQDESGMPNNRFLAERTGGTYSTLKVQPAELEDSGVYFCASSQGVLTGGTYEQYFGPGTRLTVT.

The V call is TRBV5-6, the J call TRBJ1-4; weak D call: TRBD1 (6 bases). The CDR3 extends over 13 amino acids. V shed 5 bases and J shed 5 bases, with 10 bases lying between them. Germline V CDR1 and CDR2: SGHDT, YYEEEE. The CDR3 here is CASRGQLNEKLFF. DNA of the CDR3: TGTGCCAGCAGAGGACAGCTCAATGAAAAACTGTTTTTT.